The 28 T cell receptor beta chains below were found in one sample sequenced in a study of T-cell reconstitution after alpha-beta-depleted transplantation in children. Unique molecular identifiers were used in preparing the TCRbeta library. One entry per CDR3 protein, called by TCRdb with MiXCR from the PCR reads. The repertoire has 150,000 to 250,000 distinct CDR3 sequences, just over 14% of them found once; the top ten carry 13%. This specimen consisted of PBMCs from the stem cell graft donor, obtained from the stem cell graft. These receptors originate from a human donor who donated a stem cell graft to a child with acute lymphoblastic leukemia.

This clonotype was observed at least ten times. V is TRBV6-5 and J is TRBJ2-7; tentative D call: TRBD2 (6 bases). The germline V gene has CDR1 MNHEY and CDR2 SVGAGI. The length of the CDR3 is 16 residues. The V end was cut by 6 bases, the J end by 0 bases, with 18 bases between. CDR3 bases: TGTGCCAGCAGGTCGTTTGGGACTGGAACCTCCTACGAGCAGTACTTC. The encoded protein is CASRSFGTGTSYEQYF.

This clonotype was seen at least ten times. The chain is built from TRBV5-1 and TRBJ2-5, with D unclear. This CDR3 is built from 13 residues. Germline V gene lookup returns CDR1 SGHRS and CDR2 YFSETQ. V was trimmed by 0 bases and J by 0 bases, leaving 3 bases between them. The DNA of the CDR3 is TGCGCCAGCAGCTTGGCTCACCAAGAGACCCAGTACTTC. This encodes CASSLAHQETQYF.

This clonotype was found many times. This sequence joins TRBV28 and TRBJ1-1, with D perhaps TRBD1 (5 bases). Germline V gene sequence: CDR1 MDHEN, CDR2 SYDVKM. The CDR3 length is 15 residues. V dropped 3 bases and J dropped 3 bases, with 14 bases sitting between them. CDR3 sequence: CASSLGGSRYTEAFF. CDR3 coding DNA: TGTGCCAGCAGTTTGGGGGGATCTCGGTACACTGAAGCTTTCTTT.

The rearrangement uses TRBV30 and TRBJ2-7; TRBD1 aligns across 7 bases. There are 15 residues in the CDR3. CDR1 and CDR2 (germline): GTSNPN, SVGIG (reference sequence). V shed 0 bases and J 5 bases; nucleotides not matched to a gene: 10. The CDR3 DNA is TGTGCCTGGAGTGTAGAGACAGGGTTTACCCACGAGCAGTACTTC. Its translation: CAWSVETGFTHEQYF.

There are a few counts of this clonotype. The chain joins TRBV12-3 or TRBV12-4 to TRBJ2-1; TRBD2 matches 10 bases. This CDR3 region has 15 residues. The J segment lost 8 bases and the V segment lost 2 bases, leaving 6 bases of the junction unmatched. The CDR3 reads CASSLLAGVGDEQFF. The CDR3, as DNA: TGTGCCAGCAGTTTACTAGCGGGAGTAGGGGATGAGCAGTTCTTC.

The table lists this clonotype with many counts. The genes are TRBV5-1 and TRBJ1-4; D is ambiguous. This CDR3 spans 13 amino acids. The germline gives CDR1 SGHRS, CDR2 YFSETQ. V was pared by 0 bases and J by 8 bases, with 8 bases between. CDR3 in amino acids: CASSLGEGEKLFF. CDR3 bases: TGCGCCAGCAGCTTGGGGGAAGGGGAAAAACTGTTTTTT.

The table lists this clonotype with a few counts. V gene TRBV7-9 combines with J gene TRBJ2-1; D possibly corresponds to TRBD2 (6 bases). CDR3 size: 12 residues. Trimming removed 1 base from V and 15 bases from J, with 13 bases in between. Germline V CDR1 and CDR2: SEHNR, FQNEAQ (reference sequence). This CDR3 is CASSLVAGSAFF. CDR3 bases: TGTGCCAGCAGCTTAGTCGCGGGGTCCGCGTTCTTC.

The rearrangement links TRBV20-1 to TRBJ2-7; D might be TRBD1 or TRBD2, each matching 5 bases. This CDR3 region has 15 residues. Germline lookup yields CDR1 DFQATT and CDR2 SNEGSKA (reference sequence). V lost 2 bases, J lost 7 bases, and 21 bases lay in between. CDR3: CSARSTFRAREEQYF. The CDR3 region has the DNA TGCAGTGCTAGATCCACCTTCAGGGCCCGGGAAGAGCAGTACTTC.

Concerning this clonotype itself: This may stem from a read error, because a much larger clone lies one nucleotide away. The chain uses TRBV6-4 and TRBJ2-1, with D perhaps TRBD2 (6 bases). Between the trimmed V and J ends, which lost 6 bases and 7 bases, there was a span of 19 bases. The CDR3 totals 15 residues. Germline assignment: CDR1 MRHNA and CDR2 SNTAGT. CDR3: CASSPLRRDSNEQFF. CDR3 nucleotides: TGTGCCAGCAGCCCTCTCCGGCGGGATAGTAATGAGCAGTTCTTC.

In its sample, this clonotype was seen many times. V gene TRBV5-1 combines with J gene TRBJ2-1; no clear D. The length of the CDR3 is 16 residues. Trimming removed 5 bases from V and 7 bases from J, with 22 bases in between. Per germline, CDR1 SGHRS and CDR2 YFSETQ. DNA for the CDR3: TGCGCCAGCAGGCCAACCCCGGGTACTAACGGGAATGAGCAGTTCTTC. As protein: CASRPTPGTNGNEQFF.

This clonotype was counted many times. The chain recombines TRBV6-5 with TRBJ1-1; D possibly corresponds to TRBD1 (6 bases). Germline V CDR1 and CDR2: MNHEY, SVGAGI. The V gene lost 6 bases and the J gene lost 3 bases, with 14 bases spanning the gap. The CDR3 sequence is 14 residues long. CDR3 DNA sequence: TGTGCCAGCAGAAGAGGGGGGGTGGACACTGAAGCTTTCTTT. Its translation: CASRRGGVDTEAFF.

This clonotype appeared many times. V is TRBV12-3 or TRBV12-4 and J is TRBJ1-1, with D tentatively TRBD1 (5 bases). Trimming left V 3 bases short and J 4 bases short, with 12 bases between. CDR3 size: 14 residues. CDR3 nucleotide sequence: TGTGCCAGCAGTTTTGAGGGACTTGGCACTGAAGCTTTCTTT. Its protein product is CASSFEGLGTEAFF.

The rearrangement links TRBV19 to TRBJ2-2; 8 bases agree with TRBD1. V shed 7 bases and J 5 bases; nucleotides not matched to a gene: 15. Germline-derived CDR1 and CDR2 are LNHDA and SQIVND (reference sequence). The CDR3 is made up of 17 amino acids. The chain's CDR3 is CASNFGAGGAITGELFF. The DNA of the CDR3 is TGTGCCAGTAATTTCGGGGCAGGGGGCGCGATAACCGGGGAGCTGTTTTTT.

This clonotype was detected ten times or more. The V gene is TRBV5-1, the J gene TRBJ2-7; TRBD1 aligns across 7 bases. The CDR3 is made up of 13 amino acids. Per the germline V gene, CDR1 is SGHRS and CDR2 is YFSETQ. The V segment lost 0 bases and the J segment 7 bases; nucleotides outside the gene matches: 4. This CDR3 is CASSLGDRREQYF. CDR3 sequence (DNA): TGCGCCAGCAGCTTGGGGGACAGACGGGAGCAGTACTTC.

J is TRBJ2-2 and V is TRBV11-2; 15 bases match TRBD2. The CDR3 sequence is 20 residues long. V lost 5 bases, J lost 1 base, and 11 bases stayed unmatched. Germline CDR1 is SGHAT and CDR2 is FQNNGV. The CDR3 nucleotides read TGTGCCAGCAGCAAGGGACTAGCGGGAGGATGGTATATGAACACCGGGGAGCTGTTTTTT. Its translation is CASSKGLAGGWYMNTGELFF.

This clonotype has a count of ten or more. This chain joins TRBV29-1 and TRBJ2-7; 8 nucleotides agree with TRBD1. There are 12 residues in the CDR3. Germline CDR1 and CDR2: SQVTM and ANQGSEA. After removal of 6 bases from V and 7 bases from J, the junction contained 8 bases not matched to a gene. The CDR3 region has the DNA TGCAGCGTAGGGACAGGACGGGGGGAGCAGTACTTC. Translation: CSVGTGRGEQYF.

There are many counts of this clonotype. V gene TRBV5-1 combines with J gene TRBJ2-1, with TRBD1 identical over 7 bases. Germline assignment: CDR1 SGHRS and CDR2 YFSETQ. This CDR3 spans 13 amino acids. The ends lost 5 bases at V and 12 bases at J; junction bases unmatched: 11. CDR3 sequence: CASSPEQNRGQFF. The CDR3 nucleotides read TGCGCCAGCAGTCCAGAGCAAAACAGGGGGCAGTTCTTC.

The chain recombines TRBV7-6 with TRBJ1-6; no firm D call. The germline gives CDR1 SGHVS, CDR2 FNYEAQ. The V and J ends lost 2 bases and 3 bases respectively, with 11 bases between them. CDR3 length: 16 amino acids. The CDR3 reads CASSLRGRGYNSPLHF. CDR3 coding DNA: TGTGCCAGCAGCTTACGGGGTAGAGGCTATAATTCACCCCTCCACTTT.

This clonotype was counted ten times or more. V usage is TRBV5-1 and J usage is TRBJ1-6; D is perhaps TRBD1 (6 bases). The length of the CDR3 is 14 residues. CDR1 and CDR2 from the germline V gene are SGHRS and YFSETQ. With 4 bases removed from V and 9 bases from J, the gap between germline ends came to 14 bases. The DNA of the CDR3 is TGCGCCAGCAGCGAGGGACACTCGGGTTCACCCCTCCACTTT. Translating gives CASSEGHSGSPLHF.

In its sample, this clonotype was seen many times. V is TRBV12-3 or TRBV12-4 and J is TRBJ2-7; D gene unclear. The CDR3 is 11 amino acids. The V and J ends lost 3 bases and 3 bases respectively, with 3 bases between them. The CDR3 here is CASSFLYEQYF. The CDR3 DNA sequence: TGTGCCAGCAGTTTCCTCTACGAGCAGTACTTC.

Regarding this clonotype: Just one base apart from a much larger clone, this may be a read error. V and J are TRBV5-5 and TRBJ2-3, with D unresolved. The CDR3 extends over 15 amino acids. Germline loops: CDR1 SGHKS, CDR2 YYEKEE (reference sequence). The CDR3 DNA sequence: TGTGCCGGCAGCTTGGTCCCCATTTCACCAGATACGCAGTATTTT. Encoded protein: CAGSLVPISPDTQYF.

This clonotype was picked up many times. This chain joins TRBV5-1 and TRBJ1-4; no firm D call. The V gene lost 0 bases and the J gene lost 14 bases, with 17 bases spanning the gap. Per the germline V gene, CDR1 is SGHRS and CDR2 is YFSETQ. The CDR3 spans 14 residues. The CDR3 bases are TGCGCCAGCAGCTTGGACAGAGCGAATGAAATGCTGTTTTTT. Amino acid sequence: CASSLDRANEMLFF.

The sample holds many counts of this clonotype. The genes are TRBV7-9 and TRBJ2-7; 11 bases are shared with TRBD2. Germline loops: CDR1 SEHNR, CDR2 FQNEAQ (reference sequence). Trimming cost V 4 bases and J 5 bases; bases outside gene matches: 10. This CDR3 is built from 16 residues. The CDR3 DNA is TGTGCCAGCAGCTCCGATACTAGCGGGAGTTACCACGAGCAGTACTTC. This sequence encodes CASSSDTSGSYHEQYF.

The chain combines TRBV19 with TRBJ1-2, with 7 nucleotides matching TRBD1. J was trimmed by 2 bases and V by 2 bases; bases with no gene match: 5. Per the germline V gene, CDR1 is LNHDA and CDR2 is SQIVND (reference sequence). The length of the CDR3 is 15 residues. The CDR3 loop reads CASSISRDSNYGYTF. CDR3 bases: TGTGCCAGTAGTATAAGCCGGGACAGCAACTATGGCTACACCTTC.

This clonotype was counted ten times or more. The chain joins TRBV27 to TRBJ1-6; D remains unclear. Germline CDR1 is MNHEY and CDR2 is SMNVEV (reference sequence). Deletions cut 7 bases from V and 6 bases from J, with 10 bases between. The CDR3 covers 13 residues. CDR3 nucleotide sequence: TGTGCCAGCACCTGGACGGTTAATTCACCCCTCCACTTT. Encoded protein: CASTWTVNSPLHF.

This clonotype was observed at least ten times. The CDR3 loop reads CASSPELWNTEAFF. The CDR3 DNA sequence: TGTGCCAGCTCACCCGAACTTTGGAACACTGAAGCTTTCTTT. The genes are TRBV18 and TRBJ1-1; the D is unclear. Germline V lookup: CDR1 KGHSH, CDR2 LQKENI. The CDR3 sequence is 14 residues long. V lost 3 bases to trimming and J lost 1 base, with 9 bases between them.

This clonotype was found a few times. Here the CDR3 DNA reads TGTGCCAGCACGAAACCAGAGAACACCGGGGAGCTGTTTTTT. It translates to CASTKPENTGELFF. This chain links TRBV6-1 with TRBJ2-2; D unclear. Trimming took 7 bases from V and 1 from J, leaving 10 bases between them. The CDR3 has 14 residues. Germline CDR1 and CDR2: MNHNS and SASEGT.

This clonotype appeared many times. The chain uses TRBV5-1 and TRBJ2-1, with D possibly being TRBD2 (5 bases). This CDR3 is 14 amino acids long. Trimming pared 5 bases from V and 0 bases from J, leaving 9 bases between. Germline values: CDR1 SGHRS, CDR2 YFSETQ. CDR3 sequence: CASRPDFSYNEQFF. Here the CDR3 DNA reads TGCGCCAGCAGGCCGGACTTCTCCTACAATGAGCAGTTCTTC.